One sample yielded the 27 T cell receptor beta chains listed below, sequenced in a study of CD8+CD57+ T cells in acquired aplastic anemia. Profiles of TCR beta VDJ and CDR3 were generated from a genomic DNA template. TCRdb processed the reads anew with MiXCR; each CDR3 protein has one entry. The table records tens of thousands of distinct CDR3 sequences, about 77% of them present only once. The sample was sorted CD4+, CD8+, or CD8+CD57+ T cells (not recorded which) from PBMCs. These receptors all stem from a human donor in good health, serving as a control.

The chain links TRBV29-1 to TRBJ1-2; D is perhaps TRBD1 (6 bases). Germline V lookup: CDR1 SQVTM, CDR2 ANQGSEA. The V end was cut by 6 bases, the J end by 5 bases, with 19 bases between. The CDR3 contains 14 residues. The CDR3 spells CSVVPRGGGYGYTF. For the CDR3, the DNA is TGCAGCGTCGTACCACGGGGAGGGGGGTATGGCTACACCTTC.

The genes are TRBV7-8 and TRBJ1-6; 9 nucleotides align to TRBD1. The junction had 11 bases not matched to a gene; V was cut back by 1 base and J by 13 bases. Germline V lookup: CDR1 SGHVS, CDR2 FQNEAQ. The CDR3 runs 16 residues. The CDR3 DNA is TGTGCCAGCAGCTTAGTCTTCCGGGACAGGGCTCCCCCCCTCCACTTT. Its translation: CASSLVFRDRAPPLHF.

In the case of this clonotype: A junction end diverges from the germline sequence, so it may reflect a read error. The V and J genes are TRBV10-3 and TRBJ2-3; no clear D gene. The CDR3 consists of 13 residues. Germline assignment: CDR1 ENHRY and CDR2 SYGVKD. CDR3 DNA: TGTGCCATCCGTGATAGCCTCACAGATACGCAGTATTTT. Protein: CAIRDSLTDTQYF.

CDR3 sequence reads: CASSLERANYGYTF. The CDR3 coding sequence is TGCGCCAGCAGCTTGGAAAGAGCTAACTATGGCTACACCTTC. The rearrangement links TRBV5-1 to TRBJ1-2; D gene ambiguous. Trimming cost V 0 bases and J 0 bases, with 6 bases left between them. Germline CDR1 and CDR2: SGHRS and YFSETQ. The length of the CDR3 is 14 residues. Full variable domain (rest looked up from reference TRBV5-1 and TRBJ1-2): KAGVTQTPRYLIKTRGQQVTLSCSPISGHRSVSWYQQTPGQGLQFLFEYFSETQRNKGNFPGRFSGRQFSNSRSEMNVSTLELGDSALYLCASSLERANYGYTFGSGTRLTVV.

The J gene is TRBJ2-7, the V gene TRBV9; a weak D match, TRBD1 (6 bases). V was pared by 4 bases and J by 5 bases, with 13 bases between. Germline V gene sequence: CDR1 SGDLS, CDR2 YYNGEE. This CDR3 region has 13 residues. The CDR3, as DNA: TGTGCCAGCAGCCCCTCCCCAGGGGACGAGCAGTACGTC. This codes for CASSPSPGDEQYV.

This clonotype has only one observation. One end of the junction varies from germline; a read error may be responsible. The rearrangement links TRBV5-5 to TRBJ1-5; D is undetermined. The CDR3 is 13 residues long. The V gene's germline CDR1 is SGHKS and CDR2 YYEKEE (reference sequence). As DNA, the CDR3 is TGCGCCAGCACAACGGGCTTAAGTCAGCCCCAGCATTTT. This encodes CASTTGLSQPQHF. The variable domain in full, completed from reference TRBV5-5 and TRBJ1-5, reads DAGVTQSPTHLIKTRGQQVTLRCSPISGHKSVSWYQQVLGQGPQFIFQYYEKEERGRGNFPDRFSARQFPNYSSELNVNALLLGDSALYLCASTTGLSQPQHFGDGTRLSIL.

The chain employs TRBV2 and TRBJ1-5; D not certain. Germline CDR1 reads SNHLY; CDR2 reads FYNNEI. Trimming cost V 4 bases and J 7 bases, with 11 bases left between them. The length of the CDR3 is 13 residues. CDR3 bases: TGTGCCAGCAGTGCTGAAGGGTTCCAGCCCCAGCATTTT. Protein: CASSAEGFQPQHF.

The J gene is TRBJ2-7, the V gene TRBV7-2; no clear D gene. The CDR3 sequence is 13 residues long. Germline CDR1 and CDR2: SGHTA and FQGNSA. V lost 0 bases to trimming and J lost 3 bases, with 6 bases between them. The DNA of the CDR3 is TGTGCCAGCAGCTTAGCGGGGAACTACGAGCAGTACTTC. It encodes CASSLAGNYEQYF.

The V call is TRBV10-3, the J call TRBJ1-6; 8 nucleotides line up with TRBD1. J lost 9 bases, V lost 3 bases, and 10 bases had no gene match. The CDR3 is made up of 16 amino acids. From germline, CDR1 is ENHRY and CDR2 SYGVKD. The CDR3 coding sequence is TGTGCCATCAGTGAAAGACAGGGGATAGCGGGTTCACCCCTCCACTTT. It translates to CAISERQGIAGSPLHF.

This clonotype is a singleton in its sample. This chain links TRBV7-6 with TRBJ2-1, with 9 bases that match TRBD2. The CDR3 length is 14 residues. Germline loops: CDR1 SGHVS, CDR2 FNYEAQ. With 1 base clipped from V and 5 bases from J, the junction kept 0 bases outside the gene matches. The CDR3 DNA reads TGTGCCAGCAGCTTAGGACTAGCGGACAATGAGCAGTTCTTC. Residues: CASSLGLADNEQFF. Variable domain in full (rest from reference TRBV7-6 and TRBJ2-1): GAGVSQSPRYKVTKRGQDVALRCDPISGHVSLYWYRQALGQGPEFLTYFNYEAQQDKSGLPNDRFSAERPEGSISTLTIQRTEQRDSAMYRCASSLGLADNEQFFGPGTRLTVL.

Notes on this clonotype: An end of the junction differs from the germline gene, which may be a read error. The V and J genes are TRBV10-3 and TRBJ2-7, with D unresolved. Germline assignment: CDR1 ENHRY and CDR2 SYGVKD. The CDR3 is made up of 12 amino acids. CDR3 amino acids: CASSPDSSEQYF. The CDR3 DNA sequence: TGTGCCAGCAGTCCAGACTCATCCGAGCAGTACTTC.

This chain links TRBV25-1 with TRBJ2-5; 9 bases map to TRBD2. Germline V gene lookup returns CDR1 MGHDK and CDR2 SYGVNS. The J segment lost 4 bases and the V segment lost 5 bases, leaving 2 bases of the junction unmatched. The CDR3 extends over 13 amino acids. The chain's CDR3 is CASSPTSGETQYF. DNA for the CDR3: TGTGCCAGCAGTCCGACTAGCGGAGAGACCCAGTACTTC.

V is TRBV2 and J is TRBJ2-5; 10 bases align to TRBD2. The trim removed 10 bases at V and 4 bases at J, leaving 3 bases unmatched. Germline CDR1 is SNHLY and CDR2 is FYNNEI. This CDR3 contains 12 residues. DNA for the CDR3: TGTGCCACCCGGACTAGCGGAGAGACCCAGTACTTC. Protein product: CATRTSGETQYF.

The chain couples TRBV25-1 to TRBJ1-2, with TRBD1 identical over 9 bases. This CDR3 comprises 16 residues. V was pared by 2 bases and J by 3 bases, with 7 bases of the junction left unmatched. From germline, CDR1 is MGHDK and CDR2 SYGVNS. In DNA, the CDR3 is TGTGCCAGCAGTGAAATACAGGGGGCACAGGACTATGGCTACACCTTC. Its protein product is CASSEIQGAQDYGYTF.

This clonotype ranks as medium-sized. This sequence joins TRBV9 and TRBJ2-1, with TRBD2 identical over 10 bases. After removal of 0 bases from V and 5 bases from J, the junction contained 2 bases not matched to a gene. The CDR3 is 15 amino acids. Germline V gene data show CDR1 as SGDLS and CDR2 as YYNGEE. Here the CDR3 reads CASSVELAGNNEQFF. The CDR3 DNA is TGTGCCAGCAGCGTAGAACTAGCGGGGAACAATGAGCAGTTCTTC.

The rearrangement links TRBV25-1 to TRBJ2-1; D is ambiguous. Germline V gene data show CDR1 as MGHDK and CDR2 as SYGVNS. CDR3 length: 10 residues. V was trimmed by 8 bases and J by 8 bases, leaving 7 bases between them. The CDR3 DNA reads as TGTGCCAGCGGGAACCATGAGCAGTTCTTC. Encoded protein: CASGNHEQFF.

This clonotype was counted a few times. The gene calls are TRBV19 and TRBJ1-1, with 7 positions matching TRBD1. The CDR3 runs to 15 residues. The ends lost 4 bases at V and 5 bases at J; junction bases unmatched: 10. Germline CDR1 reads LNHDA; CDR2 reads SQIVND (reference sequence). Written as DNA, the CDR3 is TGTGCCAGTAGTAGAGGCCGGGACAGACAGACTGAAGCTTTCTTT. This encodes CASSRGRDRQTEAFF.

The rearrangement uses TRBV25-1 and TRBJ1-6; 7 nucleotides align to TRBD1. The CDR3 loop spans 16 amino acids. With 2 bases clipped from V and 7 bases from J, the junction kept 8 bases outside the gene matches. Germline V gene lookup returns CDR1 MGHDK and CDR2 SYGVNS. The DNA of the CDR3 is TGTGCCAGCAGTGAAACAAGGACAGGCCCCAATTCACCCCTCCACTTT. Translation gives CASSETRTGPNSPLHF.

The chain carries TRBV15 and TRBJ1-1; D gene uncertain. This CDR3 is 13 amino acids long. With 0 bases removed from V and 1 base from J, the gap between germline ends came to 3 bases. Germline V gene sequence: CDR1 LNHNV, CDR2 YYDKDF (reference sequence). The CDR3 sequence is CATSREGNTEAFF. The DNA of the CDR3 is TGTGCCACCAGCAGAGAAGGGAACACTGAAGCTTTCTTT.

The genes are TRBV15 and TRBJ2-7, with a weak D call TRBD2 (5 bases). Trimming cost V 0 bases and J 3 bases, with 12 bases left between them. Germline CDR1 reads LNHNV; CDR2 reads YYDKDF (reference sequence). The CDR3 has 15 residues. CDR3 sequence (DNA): TGTGCCACCAGCAGAGATGCAACGGGGAGCTACGAGCAGTACTTC. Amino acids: CATSRDATGSYEQYF.

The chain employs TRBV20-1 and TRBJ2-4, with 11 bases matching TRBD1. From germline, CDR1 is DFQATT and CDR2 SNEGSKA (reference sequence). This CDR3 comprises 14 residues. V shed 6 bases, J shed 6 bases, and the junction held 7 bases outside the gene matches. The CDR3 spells CSANAGTGGNIQYF. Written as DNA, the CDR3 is TGCAGTGCAAACGCCGGGACAGGGGGAAACATTCAGTACTTC.

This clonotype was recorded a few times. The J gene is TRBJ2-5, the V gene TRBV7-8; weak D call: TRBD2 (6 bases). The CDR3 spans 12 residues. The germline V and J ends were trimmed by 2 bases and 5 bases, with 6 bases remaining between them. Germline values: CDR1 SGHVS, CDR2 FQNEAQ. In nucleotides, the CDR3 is TGTGCCAGCAGCTTACGGGGGGAGACCCAGTACTTC. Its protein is CASSLRGETQYF.

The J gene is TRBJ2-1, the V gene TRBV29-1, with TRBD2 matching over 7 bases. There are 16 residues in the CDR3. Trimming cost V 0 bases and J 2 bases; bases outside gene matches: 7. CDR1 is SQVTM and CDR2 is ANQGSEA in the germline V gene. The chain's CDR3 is CSVEEVSGTTYNEQFF. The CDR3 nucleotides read TGCAGCGTTGAAGAGGTCAGCGGGACCACCTACAATGAGCAGTTCTTC.

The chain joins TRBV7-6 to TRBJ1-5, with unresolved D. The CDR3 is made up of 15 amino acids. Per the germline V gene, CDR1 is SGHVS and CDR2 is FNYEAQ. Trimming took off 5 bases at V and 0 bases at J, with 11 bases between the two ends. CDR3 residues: CASSPDGHSNQPQHF. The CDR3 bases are TGTGCCAGCAGCCCCGACGGGCATAGCAATCAGCCCCAGCATTTT.

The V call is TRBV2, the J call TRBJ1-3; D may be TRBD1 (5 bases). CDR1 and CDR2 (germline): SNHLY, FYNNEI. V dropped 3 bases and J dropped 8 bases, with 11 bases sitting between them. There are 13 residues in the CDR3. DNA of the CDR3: TGTGCCAGCAGTGATGGTAGGGGAGACACCATATATTTT. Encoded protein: CASSDGRGDTIYF.

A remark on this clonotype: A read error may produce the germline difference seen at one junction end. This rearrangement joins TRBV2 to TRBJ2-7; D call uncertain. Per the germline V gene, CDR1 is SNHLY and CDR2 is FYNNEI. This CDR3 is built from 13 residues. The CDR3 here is CASCDPRNYEQYF. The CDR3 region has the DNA TGTGCCAGCTGTGACCCCCGGAACTACGAGCAGTACTTC.

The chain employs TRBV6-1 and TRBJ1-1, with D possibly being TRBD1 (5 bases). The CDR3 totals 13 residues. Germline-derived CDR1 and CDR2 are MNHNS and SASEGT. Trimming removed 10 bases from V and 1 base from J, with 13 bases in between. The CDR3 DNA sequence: TGTGCCATTGGGGCAGGTCAGAACACTGAAGCTTTCTTT. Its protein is CAIGAGQNTEAFF.